The 32 T cell receptor beta chains below all came from one sample that was sequenced in a study of T-cell reconstitution after alpha-beta-depleted transplantation in children. Preparation of the TCRbeta library used unique molecular identifiers. Each CDR3 protein gets one entry after TCRdb re-called the PCR reads with MiXCR. The sample includes about 72,000 distinct CDR3 sequences, 7% to 8% of them seen just once. This specimen was PBMCs from the stem cell graft donor, taken from the stem cell graft. The receptors derive from a human donor who donated a stem cell graft to a child with acute lymphoblastic leukemia.

This clonotype has a count of ten or more. The chain carries TRBV25-1 and TRBJ2-7, with D perhaps matching TRBD1 or TRBD2 (6 bases each). The CDR3 length is 16 residues. The V and J ends lost 0 bases and 2 bases respectively, with 14 bases between them. The germline gives CDR1 MGHDK, CDR2 SYGVNS. The CDR3 nucleotides read TGTGCCAGCAGTGAATACCGACGGGGGCGGACCTACGAGCAGTACTTC. Translation gives CASSEYRRGRTYEQYF.

This clonotype was counted at least ten times. The chain couples TRBV18 to TRBJ1-1, with TRBD1 as a possible D gene (5 bases). Looked up from germline, CDR1 is KGHSH and CDR2 is LQKENI. The CDR3 is 16 amino acids. With 0 bases removed from V and 6 bases from J, the gap between germline ends came to 17 bases. The chain's CDR3 is CASSPPWGPSRAEAFF. CDR3 sequence (DNA): TGTGCCAGCTCACCACCATGGGGCCCGTCCCGAGCTGAAGCTTTCTTT.

This clonotype was recorded at least ten times. The rearrangement joins TRBV5-1 to TRBJ2-6; D not resolved. V shed 0 bases and J shed 3 bases, with 7 bases lying between them. CDR3 length: 15 residues. CDR1 and CDR2 from the germline V gene are SGHRS and YFSETQ. CDR3 bases: TGCGCCAGCAGCTTGGAGGGTATTGGGGCCAACGTCCTGACTTTC. Its protein is CASSLEGIGANVLTF.

A remark on this clonotype: A much larger clone differs by one base, so this may be a read error. The rearrangement links TRBV11-1 to TRBJ1-1; 12 bases agree with TRBD1. Germline V gene data show CDR1 as SGHAT and CDR2 as FQDESV (reference sequence). CDR3 size: 17 residues. The CDR3, as DNA: TGTGCCAGCAGCTTAGAGGGACAGGGGGCTGAGAACACTGACGCTTTCTTT. Protein: CASSLEGQGAENTDAFF.

This clonotype was recorded many times. The chain is built from TRBV20-1 and TRBJ2-7, with TRBD2 matching 8 bases. The germline CDR1 and CDR2 sequences are DFQATT and SNEGSKA (reference sequence). The ends lost 6 bases at V and 3 bases at J; junction bases unmatched: 7. The CDR3 is 13 residues long. CDR3 region: CSAPGLASYEQYF. CDR3 coding DNA: TGCAGTGCCCCCGGACTAGCTAGCTACGAGCAGTACTTC.

This clonotype was observed a few times. The rearrangement links TRBV6-1 to TRBJ2-3; TRBD2 aligns across 9 bases. CDR1 is MNHNS, CDR2 SASEGT, per germline. Trimming took 1 base from V and 4 from J; bases not matched to a gene: 3. The CDR3 runs to 15 residues. The CDR3: CASSEERGVSDTQYF. The CDR3 DNA reads TGTGCCAGCAGTGAAGAGCGGGGGGTTTCAGATACGCAGTATTTT.

This clonotype has more than one count but fewer than ten. V usage is TRBV6-1 and J usage is TRBJ2-2, with D perhaps assigned TRBD1 or TRBD2 (5 bases each). Germline CDR1 is MNHNS and CDR2 is SASEGT. This CDR3 region has 12 residues. V lost 6 bases, J lost 7 bases, and 9 bases lay in between. CDR3 amino acids: CASRGVSGELFF. The CDR3 bases are TGTGCCAGCAGGGGGGTTAGCGGGGAGCTGTTTTTT.

This clonotype was seen at least ten times. The genes are TRBV5-1 and TRBJ1-3, with D possibly being TRBD1 (6 bases). Deletions cut 0 bases from V and 8 bases from J, with 18 bases between. This CDR3 region has 16 residues. Looked up from germline, CDR1 is SGHRS and CDR2 is YFSETQ. The CDR3 DNA is TGCGCCAGCAGCTTGGGGACCCAACAGGGCGGTGACACCATATATTTT. Translating it yields CASSLGTQQGGDTIYF.

At least ten counts were recorded for this clonotype. The chain couples TRBV7-2 to TRBJ2-3; 8 nucleotides match TRBD1. The CDR3 runs 14 residues. Trimming cost V 1 base and J 4 bases; bases outside gene matches: 1. Germline-derived CDR1 and CDR2 are SGHTA and FQGNSA. CDR3 sequence (DNA): TGTGCCAGCAGCTTAGTACAGGGGGCAGATACGCAGTATTTT. Translating it yields CASSLVQGADTQYF.

This clonotype has ten or more counts. The genes are TRBV5-1 and TRBJ2-1; TRBD1 is a possible D gene (6 bases). Trimming took off 0 bases at V and 0 bases at J, with 10 bases between the two ends. Germline loops: CDR1 SGHRS, CDR2 YFSETQ. CDR3 size: 16 residues. CDR3 nucleotide sequence: TGCGCCAGCAGCTTGGGAGACAGGTCCTCCTACAATGAGCAGTTCTTC. Protein product: CASSLGDRSSYNEQFF.

This chain connects TRBV6-2 or TRBV6-3 to TRBJ1-6; maybe TRBD1 (6 bases). Germline V gene data show CDR1 as MNHEY and CDR2 as SVGEGT. V was shortened by 7 bases and J by 3 bases, with 7 bases between the two germline ends. This CDR3 spans 13 amino acids. This CDR3 reads CASIRGYNSPLHF. The CDR3 bases are TGTGCCAGCATCAGGGGCTATAATTCACCCCTCCACTTT.

There are a few counts of this clonotype. The genes are TRBV7-3 and TRBJ2-3; 10 bases are a match to TRBD1. Germline values: CDR1 SGHTA, CDR2 FQGTGA. V shed 5 bases and J 8 bases; nucleotides not matched to a gene: 13. The CDR3 consists of 16 residues. The CDR3 reads CASSLGTGDLQGTQYF. In DNA, the CDR3 is TGTGCCAGCAGCCTGGGGACAGGGGACCTCCAGGGTACGCAGTATTTT.

This clonotype was picked up many times. J is TRBJ2-3 and V is TRBV6-4; D is perhaps TRBD1 or TRBD2 (5 bases each). Germline V gene data show CDR1 as MRHNA and CDR2 as SNTAGT. The CDR3 loop spans 14 amino acids. Trimming removed 4 bases at V and 2 bases at J, with 10 bases between. In DNA form, the CDR3 reads TGTGCCAGCAGTGGAGGGACGGACACAGATACGCAGTATTTT. Translation gives CASSGGTDTDTQYF.

Ten or more counts support this clonotype. The V gene is TRBV20-1, the J gene TRBJ2-1; 8 nucleotides align to TRBD2. This CDR3 region has 15 residues. V was clipped by 3 bases and J by 5 bases; unmatched bases: 9. The germline V gene encodes CDR1 DFQATT and CDR2 SNEGSKA (reference sequence). In nucleotides, the CDR3 is TGCAGTGCTAGTTTCGGGGGGGGCCGGGACAATGAGCAGTTCTTC. Its protein is CSASFGGGRDNEQFF.

This clonotype was recorded a few times. V usage is TRBV7-2 and J usage is TRBJ2-1, with D perhaps given as TRBD1 or TRBD2 (6 bases each). Germline V CDR1 and CDR2: SGHTA, FQGNSA. V was cut by 2 bases and J by 8 bases, with 19 bases left in between. The CDR3 consists of 16 residues. The CDR3 spells CASSLRWGARGDEQFF. DNA of the CDR3: TGTGCCAGCAGCTTAAGGTGGGGGGCAAGAGGAGATGAGCAGTTCTTC. Full variable domain (outside the CDR3, taken from reference TRBV7-2 and TRBJ2-1): GAGVSQSPSNKVTEKGKDVELRCDPISGHTALYWYRQSLGQGLEFLIYFQGNSAPDKSGLPSDRFSAERTGGSVSTLTIQRTQQEDSAVYLCASSLRWGARGDEQFFGPGTRLTVL.

This clonotype appeared many times. The V gene is TRBV27, the J gene TRBJ2-1; D may be TRBD2 (6 bases). The length of the CDR3 is 14 residues. Trimming shortened V by 9 bases and J by 1 base, and 13 bases separated the two germline ends. CDR1 MNHEY and CDR2 SMNVEV come from the germline V gene (reference sequence). This CDR3 is CASCPTRSYNEQFF. DNA of the CDR3: TGTGCCAGTTGCCCGACTAGATCCTACAATGAGCAGTTCTTC.

In this sample, this clonotype turned up many times. This chain connects TRBV3-1 to TRBJ2-7, with no clear D. This CDR3 has 13 residues. Deletions cut 4 bases from V and 2 bases from J, with 9 bases between. Germline CDR1 reads LGHDT; CDR2 reads YNNKEL (reference sequence). CDR3 in DNA: TGTGCCAGCAGCCTTCGGCTAGCCTACGAGCAGTACTTC. As protein: CASSLRLAYEQYF.

This clonotype was seen a few times. This chain joins TRBV7-6 and TRBJ2-2; a possible D gene is TRBD1 (6 bases). Trimming removed 5 bases from V and 3 bases from J, with 19 bases in between. Per germline, CDR1 SGHVS and CDR2 FNYEAQ. There are 17 residues in the CDR3. In DNA form, the CDR3 reads TGTGCCAGCAGCCAATACAGGGTTGGGGCGGACACCGGGGAGCTGTTTTTT. It encodes CASSQYRVGADTGELFF.

Ten or more counts support this clonotype. The chain is built from TRBV20-1 and TRBJ2-5; D gene uncertain. The CDR3 has 14 residues. Germline V lookup: CDR1 DFQATT, CDR2 SNEGSKA (reference sequence). V was trimmed by 2 bases and J by 3 bases, leaving 13 bases between them. CDR3 loop: CSARIPGLKETQYF. In nucleotides, the CDR3 is TGCAGTGCTAGAATACCGGGTCTCAAAGAGACCCAGTACTTC.

The table lists this clonotype with many counts. The V call is TRBV7-2, the J call TRBJ1-3, with D possibly being TRBD1 (5 bases). The germline V gene encodes CDR1 SGHTA and CDR2 FQGNSA. V lost 1 base, J lost 0 bases, and 16 bases lay in between. The CDR3 covers 18 residues. The CDR3 nucleotides are TGTGCCAGCAGCTTAGTGCGGGGACCGAGGAGCTCTGGAAACACCATATATTTT. The encoded protein is CASSLVRGPRSSGNTIYF.

The chain is built from TRBV6-5 and TRBJ2-1; 11 bases align to TRBD2. Germline CDR1 and CDR2: MNHEY and SVGAGI. CDR3 size: 16 residues. V lost 1 base and J lost 7; bases outside the gene matches: 6. This CDR3 reads CASSYWGTSGGNEQFF. The CDR3 coding sequence is TGTGCCAGCAGTTACTGGGGGACTAGCGGCGGAAATGAGCAGTTCTTC.

The rearrangement uses TRBV7-3 and TRBJ2-3; TRBD2 is a possible D gene (6 bases). Trimming removed 1 base at V and 5 bases at J, with 10 bases between. Germline assignment: CDR1 SGHTA and CDR2 FQGTGA. The CDR3 sequence is 14 residues long. CDR3 sequence reads: CASSLNGRVDTQYF. The CDR3, as DNA: TGTGCCAGCAGCTTAAACGGGAGAGTAGATACGCAGTATTTT.

The V and J genes are TRBV5-1 and TRBJ1-1, with D unclear. Deletions cut 0 bases from V and 3 bases from J, with 15 bases between. The length of the CDR3 is 16 residues. From germline, CDR1 is SGHRS and CDR2 YFSETQ. This CDR3 reads CASSLGQLTWDTEAFF. DNA for the CDR3: TGCGCCAGCAGCTTGGGGCAGCTCACATGGGACACTGAAGCTTTCTTT. The variable domain in full, with the rest retrieved from reference TRBV5-1 and TRBJ1-1, is KAGVTQTPRYLIKTRGQQVTLSCSPISGHRSVSWYQQTPGQGLQFLFEYFSETQRNKGNFPGRFSGRQFSNSRSEMNVSTLELGDSALYLCASSLGQLTWDTEAFFGQGTRLTVV.

This clonotype was picked up many times. As DNA, the CDR3 is TGTGCCAGCAGCCAAGATGGGGCGACTAGCGGGAGAGGGTGGGGCAAAAACATTCAGTACTTC. Translation gives CASSQDGATSGRGWGKNIQYF. The rearrangement joins TRBV3-1 to TRBJ2-4; 12 nucleotides align to TRBD2. This CDR3 has 21 residues. V lost 0 bases and J lost 3; bases outside the gene matches: 15. Germline assignment: CDR1 LGHDT and CDR2 YNNKEL (reference sequence).

This clonotype was observed a handful of times. V is TRBV5-1 and J is TRBJ1-3, with D tentatively TRBD1 (5 bases). V was trimmed by 3 bases and J by 4 bases, leaving 17 bases between them. The CDR3 has 16 amino acids. CDR1 is SGHRS and CDR2 is YFSETQ in the germline V gene. CDR3 residues: CASSWLSSGNGNTIYF. The CDR3 DNA follows: TGCGCCAGCAGCTGGTTATCGTCAGGGAACGGAAACACCATATATTTT. The whole variable domain, filled in from reference TRBV5-1 and TRBJ1-3, reads KAGVTQTPRYLIKTRGQQVTLSCSPISGHRSVSWYQQTPGQGLQFLFEYFSETQRNKGNFPGRFSGRQFSNSRSEMNVSTLELGDSALYLCASSWLSSGNGNTIYFGEGSWLTVV.

At least ten counts were recorded for this clonotype. This chain uses TRBV5-1 with TRBJ2-3; the match to TRBD1 covers 9 bases. V dropped 1 base and J dropped 3; count of bases not matched to a gene: 3. The CDR3 is 15 amino acids. Germline V gene lookup returns CDR1 SGHRS and CDR2 YFSETQ. CDR3 amino acids: CASSLRGTGTDTQYF. The CDR3, as DNA: TGCGCCAGCAGCTTGAGGGGGACAGGGACAGATACGCAGTATTTT.

In this sample, this clonotype turned up many times. This chain connects TRBV20-1 to TRBJ2-4; the match to TRBD2 covers 14 bases. CDR1 DFQATT and CDR2 SNEGSKA come from the germline V gene (reference sequence). CDR3 size: 16 residues. Trimming took 1 base from V and 7 from J; bases not matched to a gene: 6. This chain's CDR3 is CSARVPGLAGVNIQYF. The CDR3, as DNA: TGCAGTGCTAGAGTCCCGGGACTAGCGGGAGTTAACATTCAGTACTTC.

This clonotype was observed many times. The chain links TRBV5-1 to TRBJ2-3, with 7 bases identical to TRBD2. V dropped 4 bases and J dropped 4; count of bases not matched to a gene: 6. The CDR3 runs 14 residues. Germline V gene data show CDR1 as SGHRS and CDR2 as YFSETQ. The DNA of the CDR3 is TGCGCCAGCAGCCCTGGAGGGAGGGCAGATACGCAGTATTTT. Translation gives CASSPGGRADTQYF. Based on the CDR3 plus reference TRBV5-1 and TRBJ2-3, the full variable domain is KAGVTQTPRYLIKTRGQQVTLSCSPISGHRSVSWYQQTPGQGLQFLFEYFSETQRNKGNFPGRFSGRQFSNSRSEMNVSTLELGDSALYLCASSPGGRADTQYFGPGTRLTVL.

There are many counts of this clonotype. The chain recombines TRBV7-9 with TRBJ1-1, with a weak D call TRBD1 (6 bases). Trimming took 1 base from V and 9 from J, leaving 15 bases between them. CDR3 length: 14 amino acids. Looked up from germline, CDR1 is SEHNR and CDR2 is FQNEAQ (reference sequence). The CDR3 DNA sequence: TGTGCCAGCAGCTTAGATGTACCGGGACAAAAAGCTTTCTTT. This encodes CASSLDVPGQKAFF.

In this sample, this clonotype turned up many times. The chain combines TRBV7-8 with TRBJ2-7; possibly TRBD1 for D (6 bases). Germline assignment: CDR1 SGHVS and CDR2 FQNEAQ. This CDR3 region has 12 residues. The V end was cut by 5 bases, the J end by 5 bases, with 10 bases between. The CDR3 spells CASSPWTDEQYF. The CDR3, as DNA: TGTGCCAGCAGCCCCTGGACAGACGAGCAGTACTTC.

This clonotype appeared many times. DNA of the CDR3: TGTGCCACCAGTGATTTGCAGACCGCCCGGAACATTCAGTACTTC. Encoded protein: CATSDLQTARNIQYF. The chain joins TRBV24-1 to TRBJ2-4; D is uncertain. V dropped 0 bases and J dropped 7 bases, with 12 bases sitting between them. Germline assignment: CDR1 KGHDR and CDR2 SFDVKD. The CDR3 has 15 amino acids.

The chain couples TRBV29-1 to TRBJ2-1; TRBD2 matches at 8 bases. The CDR3 runs to 13 residues. The V gene's germline CDR1 is SQVTM and CDR2 ANQGSEA. J gave up 2 bases and V 6 bases, and 3 bases lay outside the gene matches. This chain's CDR3 is CSVGTRTYNEQFF. CDR3 nucleotide sequence: TGCAGCGTCGGGACTAGAACCTACAATGAGCAGTTCTTC.